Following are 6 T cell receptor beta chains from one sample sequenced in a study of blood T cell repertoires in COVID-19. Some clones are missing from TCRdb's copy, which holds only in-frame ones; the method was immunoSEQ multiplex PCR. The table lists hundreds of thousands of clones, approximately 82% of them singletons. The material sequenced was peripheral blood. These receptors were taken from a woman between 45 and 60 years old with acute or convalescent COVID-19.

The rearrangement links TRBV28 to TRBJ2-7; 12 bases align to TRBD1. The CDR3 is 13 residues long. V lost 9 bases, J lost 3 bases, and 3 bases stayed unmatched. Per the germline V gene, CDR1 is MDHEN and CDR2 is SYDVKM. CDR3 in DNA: TGTGCCAGTGGGACAGGGGGCTTCTACGAGCAGTACTTC. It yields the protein CASGTGGFYEQYF.

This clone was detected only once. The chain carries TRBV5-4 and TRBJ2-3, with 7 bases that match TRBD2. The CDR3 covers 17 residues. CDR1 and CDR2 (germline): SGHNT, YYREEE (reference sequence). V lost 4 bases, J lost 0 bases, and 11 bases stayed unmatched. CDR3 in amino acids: CASSLVPGGGSTDTQYF. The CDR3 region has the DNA TGTGCCAGCAGCCTAGTCCCGGGAGGAGGGAGCACAGATACGCAGTATTTT.

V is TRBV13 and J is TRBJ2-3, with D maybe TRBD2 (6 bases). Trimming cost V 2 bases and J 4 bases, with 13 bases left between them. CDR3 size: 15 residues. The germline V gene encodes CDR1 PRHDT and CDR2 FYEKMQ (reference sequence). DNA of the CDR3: TGTGCCAGCAGCTTAAACGGGAGAGGGGCAGATACGCAGTATTTT. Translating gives CASSLNGRGADTQYF.

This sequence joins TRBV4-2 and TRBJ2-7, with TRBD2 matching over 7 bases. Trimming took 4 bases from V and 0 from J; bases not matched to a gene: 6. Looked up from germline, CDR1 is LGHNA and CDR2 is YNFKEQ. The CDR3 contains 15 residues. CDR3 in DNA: TGTGCCAGCAGCCCAAATGGACTAGTCTCCTACGAGCAGTACTTC. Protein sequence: CASSPNGLVSYEQYF.

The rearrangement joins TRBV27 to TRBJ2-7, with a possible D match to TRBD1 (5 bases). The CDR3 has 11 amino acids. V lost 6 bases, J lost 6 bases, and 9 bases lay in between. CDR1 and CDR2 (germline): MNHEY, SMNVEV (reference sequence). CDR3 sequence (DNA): TGTGCCAGCAGACAAGGGGCCGAGCAGTACTTC. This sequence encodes CASRQGAEQYF.

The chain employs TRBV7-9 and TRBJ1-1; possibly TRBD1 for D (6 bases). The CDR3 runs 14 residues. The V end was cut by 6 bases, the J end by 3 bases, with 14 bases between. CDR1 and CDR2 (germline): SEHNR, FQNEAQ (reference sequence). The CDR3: CASREQGEDTEAFF. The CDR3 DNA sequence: TGTGCCAGCAGAGAACAGGGAGAGGACACTGAAGCTTTCTTT.